Detailed here is one TCR beta chain. Trimming removed 4 bases at V and 0 bases at J, with 7 bases between. The germline V gene encodes CDR1 LGHDT and CDR2 YNNKEL (reference sequence). There are 15 residues in the CDR3. The assay was immunoSEQ multiplex PCR, and TCRdb's table has in-frame clones only and misses some. Of around 70,000 clones in the sample, nearly 80% are singletons; the top ten hold about 12%. These data belong to a study of blood T cell repertoires in COVID-19. Study details: The study drew acute and convalescent COVID-19 samples from the United States, Italy and Spain. The cDNA or gDNA used as material had been derived from T cells, B-cell-depleted T cells, or PBMCs.

Sequencing was carried out using peripheral blood. The gene calls are TRBV3-1 (or the pseudogene TRBV3-2) and TRBJ2-6; D remains ambiguous. The clonotype originates from a human donor in a cohort sampled during active COVID-19. The CDR3 coding sequence is TGTGCCAGCAGCCCCTCTTACTCTGGGGCCAACGTCCTGACTTTC. It is translated as CASSPSYSGANVLTF.